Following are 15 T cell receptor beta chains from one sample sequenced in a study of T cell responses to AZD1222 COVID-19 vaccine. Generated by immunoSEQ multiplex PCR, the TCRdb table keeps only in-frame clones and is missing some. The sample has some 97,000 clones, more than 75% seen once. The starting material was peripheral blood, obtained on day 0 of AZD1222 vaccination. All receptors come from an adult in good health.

The CDR3 here is CATHPSRGSSYEQYF. The CDR3 nucleotides are TGTGCCACCCACCCTAGCCGCGGGAGCTCCTACGAGCAGTACTTC. This chain uses TRBV6-5 with TRBJ2-7; 7 bases fit TRBD2. Per germline, CDR1 MNHEY and CDR2 SVGAGI. CDR3 length: 15 residues. With 10 bases clipped from V and 0 bases from J, the junction kept 12 bases outside the gene matches.

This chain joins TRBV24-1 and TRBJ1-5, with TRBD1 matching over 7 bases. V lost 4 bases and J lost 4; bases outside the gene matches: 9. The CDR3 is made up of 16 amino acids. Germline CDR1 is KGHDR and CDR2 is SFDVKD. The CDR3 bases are TGTGCCACCAGTGACCACCGACAGGGTAGGAATCAGCCCCAGCATTTT. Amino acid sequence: CATSDHRQGRNQPQHF.

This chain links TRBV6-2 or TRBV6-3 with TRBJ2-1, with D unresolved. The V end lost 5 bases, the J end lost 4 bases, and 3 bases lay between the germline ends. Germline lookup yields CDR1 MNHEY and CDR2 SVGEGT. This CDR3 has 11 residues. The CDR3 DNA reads TGTGCCAGCAGTCTATACAATGAGCAGTTCTTC. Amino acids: CASSLYNEQFF.

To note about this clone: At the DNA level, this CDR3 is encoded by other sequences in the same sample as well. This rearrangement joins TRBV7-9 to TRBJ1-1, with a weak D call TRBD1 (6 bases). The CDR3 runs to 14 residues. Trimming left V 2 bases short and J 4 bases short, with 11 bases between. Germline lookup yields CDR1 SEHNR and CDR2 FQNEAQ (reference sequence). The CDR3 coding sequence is TGTGCCAGCAGCTTAACGCAGGGGAGCACTGAAGCTTTCTTT. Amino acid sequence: CASSLTQGSTEAFF.

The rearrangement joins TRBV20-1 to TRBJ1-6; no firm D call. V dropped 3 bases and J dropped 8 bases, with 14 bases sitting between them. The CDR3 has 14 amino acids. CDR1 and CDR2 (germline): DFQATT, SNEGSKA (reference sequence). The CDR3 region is CSASPGFNDSPLHF. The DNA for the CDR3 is TGCAGTGCTAGTCCTGGGTTTAATGATTCACCCCTCCACTTT.

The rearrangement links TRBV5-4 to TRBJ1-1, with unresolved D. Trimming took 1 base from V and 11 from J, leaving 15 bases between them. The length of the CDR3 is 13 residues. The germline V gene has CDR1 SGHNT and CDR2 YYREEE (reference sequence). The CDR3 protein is CASSLKGGPGAFF. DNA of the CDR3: TGTGCCAGCAGCTTGAAAGGAGGCCCGGGGGCTTTCTTT.

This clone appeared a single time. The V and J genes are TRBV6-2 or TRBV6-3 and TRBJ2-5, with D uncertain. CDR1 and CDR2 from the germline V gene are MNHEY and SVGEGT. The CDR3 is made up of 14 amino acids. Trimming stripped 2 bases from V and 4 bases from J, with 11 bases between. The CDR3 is CASSYLRLGETQYF. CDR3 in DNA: TGTGCCAGCAGTTACCTTCGACTGGGAGAGACCCAGTACTTC.

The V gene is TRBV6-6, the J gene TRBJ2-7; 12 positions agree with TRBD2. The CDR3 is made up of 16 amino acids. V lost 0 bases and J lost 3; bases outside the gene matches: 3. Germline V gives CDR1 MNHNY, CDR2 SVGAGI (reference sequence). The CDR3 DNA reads TGTGCCAGCAGTTACTCACGGACTAGCGGGAACTACGAGCAGTACTTC. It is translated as CASSYSRTSGNYEQYF.

The CDR3 bases are TGCGCCAGCGCCGGGGGACAGGGGAATTCACCCCTCCACTTT. It yields the protein CASAGGQGNSPLHF. This chain uses TRBV5-1 with TRBJ1-6, with 10 bases matching TRBD1. V lost 7 bases and J lost 7; bases outside the gene matches: 5. The CDR3 runs to 14 residues. Germline CDR1 is SGHRS and CDR2 is YFSETQ.

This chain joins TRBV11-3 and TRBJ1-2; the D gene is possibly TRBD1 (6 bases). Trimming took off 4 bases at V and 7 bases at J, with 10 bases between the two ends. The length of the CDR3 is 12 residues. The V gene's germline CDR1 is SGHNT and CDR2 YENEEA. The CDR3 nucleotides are TGTGCCAGCAGCTCTTCAGGGGTTGGCTACACCTTC. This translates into CASSSSGVGYTF.

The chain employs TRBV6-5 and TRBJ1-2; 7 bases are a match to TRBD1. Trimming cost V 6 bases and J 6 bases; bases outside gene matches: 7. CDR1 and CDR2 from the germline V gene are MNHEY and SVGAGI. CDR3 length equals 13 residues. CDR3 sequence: CASRRQGRNGYTF. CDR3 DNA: TGTGCCAGCAGACGACAGGGAAGGAATGGCTACACCTTC.

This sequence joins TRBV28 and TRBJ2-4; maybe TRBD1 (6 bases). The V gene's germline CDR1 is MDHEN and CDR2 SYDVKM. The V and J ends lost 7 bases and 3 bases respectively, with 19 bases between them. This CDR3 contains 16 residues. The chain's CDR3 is CASNVQGQEVKNIQYF. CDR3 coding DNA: TGTGCCAGCAACGTACAGGGCCAGGAGGTCAAAAACATTCAGTACTTC.

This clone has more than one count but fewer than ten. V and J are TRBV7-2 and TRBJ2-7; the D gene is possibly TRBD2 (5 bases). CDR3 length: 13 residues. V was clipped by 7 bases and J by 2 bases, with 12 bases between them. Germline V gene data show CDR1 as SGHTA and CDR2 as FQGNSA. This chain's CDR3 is CASTKSGPYEQYF. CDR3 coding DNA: TGTGCCAGCACAAAAAGCGGCCCCTACGAGCAGTACTTC. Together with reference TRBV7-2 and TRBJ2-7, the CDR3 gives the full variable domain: GAGVSQSPSNKVTEKGKDVELRCDPISGHTALYWYRQSLGQGLEFLIYFQGNSAPDKSGLPSDRFSAERTGGSVSTLTIQRTQQEDSAVYLCASTKSGPYEQYFGPGTRLTVT.

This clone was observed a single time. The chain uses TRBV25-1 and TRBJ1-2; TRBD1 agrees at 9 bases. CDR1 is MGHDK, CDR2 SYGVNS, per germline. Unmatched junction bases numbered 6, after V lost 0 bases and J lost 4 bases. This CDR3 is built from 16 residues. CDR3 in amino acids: CASSEYPDRGVYGYTF. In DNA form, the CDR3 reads TGTGCCAGCAGTGAATACCCCGACAGGGGGGTCTATGGCTACACCTTC.

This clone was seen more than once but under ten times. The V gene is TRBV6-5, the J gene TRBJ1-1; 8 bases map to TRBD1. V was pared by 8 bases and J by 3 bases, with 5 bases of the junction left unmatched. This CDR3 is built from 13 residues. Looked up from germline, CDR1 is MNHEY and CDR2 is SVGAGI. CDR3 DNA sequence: TGTGCCAGCCGGACAGGGTCCGACACTGAAGCTTTCTTT. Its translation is CASRTGSDTEAFF.